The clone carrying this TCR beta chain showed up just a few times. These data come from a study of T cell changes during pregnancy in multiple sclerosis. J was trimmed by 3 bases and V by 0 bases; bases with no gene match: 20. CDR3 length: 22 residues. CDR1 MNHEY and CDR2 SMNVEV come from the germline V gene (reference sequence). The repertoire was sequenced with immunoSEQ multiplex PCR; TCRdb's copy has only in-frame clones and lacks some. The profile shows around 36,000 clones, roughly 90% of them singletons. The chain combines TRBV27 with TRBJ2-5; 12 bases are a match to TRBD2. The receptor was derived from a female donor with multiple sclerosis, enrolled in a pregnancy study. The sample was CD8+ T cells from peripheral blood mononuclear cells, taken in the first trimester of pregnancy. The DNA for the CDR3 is TGTGCCAGCAGTTTATCGACCCCCGGACTAGCGGGGTTTGCCCATCCAAAAGAGACCCAGTACTTC. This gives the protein CASSLSTPGLAGFAHPKETQYF.